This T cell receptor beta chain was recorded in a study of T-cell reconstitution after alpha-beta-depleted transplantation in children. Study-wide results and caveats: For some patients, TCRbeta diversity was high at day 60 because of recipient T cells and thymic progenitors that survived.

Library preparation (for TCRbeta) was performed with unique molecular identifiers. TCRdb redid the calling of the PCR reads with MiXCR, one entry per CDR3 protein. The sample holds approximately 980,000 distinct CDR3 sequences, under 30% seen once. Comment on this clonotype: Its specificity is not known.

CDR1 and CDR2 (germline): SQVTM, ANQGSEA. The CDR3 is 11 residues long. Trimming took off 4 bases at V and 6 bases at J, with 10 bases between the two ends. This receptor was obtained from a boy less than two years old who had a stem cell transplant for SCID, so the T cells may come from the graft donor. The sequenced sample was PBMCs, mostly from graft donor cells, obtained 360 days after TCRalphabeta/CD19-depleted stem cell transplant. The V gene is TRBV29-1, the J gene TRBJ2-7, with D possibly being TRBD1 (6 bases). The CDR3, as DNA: TGCAGCGTTGGGGGGCAAAGCGAGCAGTACTTC. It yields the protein CSVGGQSEQYF.